This T cell receptor (beta chain) derives from a study of blood T cell repertoires in COVID-19. Study-wide context: The samples span acute and convalescent COVID-19 from the United States, Italy and Spain.

Germline values: CDR1 MNHEY, CDR2 SMNVEV (reference sequence). V lost 6 bases and J 0 bases, leaving 13 bases between the germline ends. The CDR3 contains 15 residues. Data came from immunoSEQ multiplex PCR; TCRdb stores just in-frame clones and leaves some out. In the table there are roughly 400,000 clones, approximately 90% of which are singletons. The sequence was collected from a woman younger than 35 who had been exposed to COVID-19. The sequenced sample consisted of PBMCs or T cells enriched from blood (not recorded which). The rearrangement joins TRBV27 to TRBJ2-3; a weak D match, TRBD1 (5 bases). In DNA form, the CDR3 reads TGTGCCAGCAGCCTCAGGGTCCCCAGCACAGATACGCAGTATTTT. This codes for CASSLRVPSTDTQYF.